The T cell receptor (beta chain) described here comes from a study of metastatic and nonmetastatic thyroid tumors. The V gene end was trimmed by 8 bases and the J gene end by 2 bases; junction bases not matched to a gene: 7. The CDR3 covers 14 residues. CDR1 and CDR2 (germline): SGHTA, FQGNSA. TCRdb reprocessed the PCR reads using MiXCR. The sample has fewer than 5,000 clones, around a third seen once. No treatment had been given to any patient before thyroid surgery. This chain uses TRBV7-2 with TRBJ2-3; 7 positions match TRBD2. The sequenced material came from adjacent normal tissue. The sequence came from a male donor with papillary thyroid cancer or a benign thyroid nodule (not recorded which). Some clones in this sample may be carry-over from other donors' samples. The chain's CDR3 is CASAGDYDTDTQYF. CDR3 DNA sequence: TGTGCCAGCGCGGGGGACTACGACACAGATACGCAGTATTTT.